This TCR beta chain comes out of a study of cytomegalovirus exposure and HLA in healthy donors. Study-level points and caveats: Among TCR beta chains, those listed as cytomegalovirus-associated numbered roughly 150.

Germline CDR1 SGHTA, CDR2 FQGNSA. V gave up 5 bases and J gave up 2 bases; unmatched junction bases: 10. The CDR3 has 16 residues. Produced via immunoSEQ multiplex PCR; TCRdb's table is partial and in-frame only. The table records 110,000 to 150,000 clones, 70% to 90% of them present only once. A note on this clone: The antigen remains undetermined.

Input material: PBMCs. J is TRBJ2-5 and V is TRBV7-2; 8 bases match TRBD2. The TCR sequence derives from a man between 18 and 29 years old in good health and CMV-seronegative. CDR3 in DNA: TGTGCCAGCAGCGCCTACACCGGGACTAGACAAGAGACCCAGTACTTC. Translating gives CASSAYTGTRQETQYF.